The clone carrying this TCR beta chain showed up many times. The target antigen is unknown. Sample time point: persistent/refractory GD, antithyroid drugs over 5 years with positive TRAb. The TCR library was made from RNA extracted from PBMCs. Peripheral blood, at 8 to 9.5 milliliters, went into EDTA tubes. This sample is drawn from a study of regulatory T cells in long-lasting Graves disease. Findings and limits, study-wide: The study found persistent patients shared more public clonotypes (roughly 2,800) than new patients (about 1,000). Persistent disease was associated with favored TRBV28 usage and with favored use of TRBJ1-2 and TRBJ2-5.

The junction had 4 bases not matched to a gene; V was cut back by 1 base and J by 5 bases. The CDR3 runs to 14 residues. Germline values: CDR1 SGHAT, CDR2 FQNNGV. The authors built TCR beta libraries using iRepertoire HTBI primers and Arm-PCR of CDR3 regions. Via MiXCR, TCRdb re-called the multiplex PCR reads, giving one row per CDR3 protein. The sample lists more than 350,000 distinct CDR3 sequences; roughly a fifth were seen once. Material: peripheral blood mononuclear cells (PBMCs), obtained when the disease was refractory, from a patient treated with antithyroid drugs. The sequence was collected from a female donor with Graves disease. The chain couples TRBV11-2 to TRBJ2-5, with TRBD2 identical over 7 bases. This CDR3 is CASSLAGGGETQYF. The CDR3 DNA reads as TGTGCCAGCAGCTTAGCGGGAGGAGGGGAGACCCAGTACTTC.